The source of this TCR beta chain is a study of blood T cells in healthy people across ages. Per sample, a minimum of 6 million PBMCs were isolated. With respect to this clonotype: What it binds is not known.

A J-beta primer mix and a sample-barcoded 5' primer were used in a second PCR of roughly 7 to 12 cycles. Sequencing of every sample gave 2.5 million or more CDR3-containing paired-end reads. Each CDR3 protein is one row after TCRdb ran MiXCR on the 5' RACE reads. Of around 940,000 distinct CDR3 sequences detected, roughly half appear once; the ten largest clones hold over 20%. Overall study findings and caveats: Per-million-T-cell TCR beta diversity fell roughly linearly with age.

V was shortened by 5 bases and J by 10 bases, with 21 bases between the two germline ends. The germline V gene has CDR1 SGHTA and CDR2 FQGNSA. This CDR3 has 16 amino acids. V and J are TRBV7-2 and TRBJ1-6; tentative D call: TRBD1 (6 bases). Sequenced: blood. This clonotype was sampled from a woman in her sixties in good health. The CDR3 is CASSAGAGLMESPLHF. In nucleotides, the CDR3 is TGTGCCAGCAGCGCAGGGGCAGGATTGATGGAGTCACCCCTCCACTTT. The full variable domain, in which reference TRBV7-2 and TRBJ1-6 provide the parts outside the CDR3, is GAGVSQSPSNKVTEKGKDVELRCDPISGHTALYWYRQSLGQGLEFLIYFQGNSAPDKSGLPSDRFSAERTGGSVSTLTIQRTQQEDSAVYLCASSAGAGLMESPLHFGNGTRLTVT.